Presented here are 9 T cell receptor beta chains from one specimen sequenced in a study of response to subunit inactivated influenza vaccine. One entry per CDR3 protein, called by TCRdb with MiXCR from the RT-PCR reads. The table shows a few hundred thousand distinct CDR3 sequences, with around 10% occurring only once. These data were also filed under a second study, of T cells expressing NK-cell markers. In that study: The cDNA for TCR beta came from 5'RACE template switching with UMIs.

Sequences were derived from PBMCs from blood, sampled on the day of vaccination. The receptors here all came from a man in his fifties or sixties who received an inactivated influenza vaccine.

The chain combines TRBV6-2 or TRBV6-3 with TRBJ2-1; TRBD2 aligns across 7 bases. J was trimmed by 6 bases and V by 5 bases; bases with no gene match: 7. This CDR3 has 14 amino acids. Germline CDR1 is MNHEY and CDR2 is SVGEGT. Written as DNA, the CDR3 is TGTGCCAGCAGTCGGCTAGCGGTGAGCAATGAGCAGTTCTTC. It yields the protein CASSRLAVSNEQFF.

The gene calls are TRBV5-6 and TRBJ2-1, with D perhaps being TRBD1 or TRBD2 (5 bases each). Trimming removed 0 bases from V and 8 bases from J, with 15 bases in between. The CDR3 sequence is 15 residues long. Germline V lookup: CDR1 SGHDT, CDR2 YYEEEE. The CDR3: CASSLDTGTVDEQFF. Written as DNA, the CDR3 is TGTGCCAGCAGCTTGGATACCGGGACGGTCGATGAGCAGTTCTTC.

As DNA, the CDR3 is TGTGCCACCAGTGATTTCGGCCAGGTAGTTCCCGGGGAGCTGTTTTTT. Protein sequence: CATSDFGQVVPGELFF. The V gene is TRBV24-1, the J gene TRBJ2-2, with D hard to call. The CDR3 covers 16 residues. V was clipped by 1 base and J by 6 bases, with 14 bases between them. Looked up from germline, CDR1 is KGHDR and CDR2 is SFDVKD.

This clonotype has just a few counts. This chain joins TRBV7-9 and TRBJ2-6; TRBD1 aligns across 9 bases. The V and J ends lost 5 bases and 3 bases, in that order; junction bases with no gene match: 8. This CDR3 has 17 residues. Per germline, CDR1 SEHNR and CDR2 FQNEAQ (reference sequence). The CDR3 DNA follows: TGTGCCAGCAGCAAGCCGGGACAGGGTTTTGGGGCCAACGTCCTGACTTTC. Amino acid sequence: CASSKPGQGFGANVLTF.

This clonotype was seen more than once but under ten times. This chain uses TRBV27 with TRBJ2-1, with TRBD1 as a possible D gene (5 bases). CDR1 and CDR2 from the germline V gene are MNHEY and SMNVEV (reference sequence). V dropped 3 bases and J dropped 6 bases, with 9 bases sitting between them. The CDR3 totals 13 residues. The CDR3 is CASSFQGSNEQFF. CDR3 bases: TGTGCCAGCAGTTTCCAGGGTTCCAATGAGCAGTTCTTC.

This sequence joins TRBV20-1 and TRBJ2-3, with 14 bases fitting TRBD2. Germline CDR1 DFQATT, CDR2 SNEGSKA (reference sequence). Trimming took 2 bases from V and 7 from J; bases not matched to a gene: 17. The CDR3 loop spans 19 amino acids. DNA of the CDR3: TGCAGTGCTAGACTGGGACTAGCGGGGGAAACCACAGAGGCTAATACGCAGTATTTT. It encodes CSARLGLAGETTEANTQYF.

This clonotype was detected ten times or more. The rearrangement uses TRBV20-1 and TRBJ1-1; D may be TRBD1 (5 bases). CDR3 length: 13 amino acids. Germline lookup yields CDR1 DFQATT and CDR2 SNEGSKA (reference sequence). Deletions cut 0 bases from V and 0 bases from J, with 5 bases between. The CDR3 sequence is CSARDRVNTEAFF. Written as DNA, the CDR3 is TGCAGTGCTAGAGACAGGGTGAACACTGAAGCTTTCTTT.

The table lists this clonotype with a few counts. This sequence joins TRBV28 and TRBJ2-7; D not resolved. This CDR3 comprises 14 residues. Germline V lookup: CDR1 MDHEN, CDR2 SYDVKM. Trimming stripped 3 bases from V and 5 bases from J, with 14 bases between. The CDR3: CASSFLYSPHEQYF. The CDR3 DNA follows: TGTGCCAGCAGTTTCCTGTACAGCCCCCACGAGCAGTACTTC.

The genes are TRBV20-1 and TRBJ2-1; the match to TRBD2 covers 9 bases. Germline CDR1 reads DFQATT; CDR2 reads SNEGSKA (reference sequence). Losses at the gene ends were 0 bases for V and 10 bases for J; bases not matched to a gene: 7. This CDR3 has 14 amino acids. The CDR3, as DNA: TGCAGTGCTAGAGACAGCGGGAGGCCAAACGAGCAGTTCTTC. Encoded protein: CSARDSGRPNEQFF.